This T cell receptor (beta chain) was observed in a study of CD8 T cells in Susac syndrome. Whole-study results and caveats: It was acknowledged in the study that its TCR sequencing and HLA analysis involved a relatively small number of individuals.

Negative isolation yielded CD4+ and CD8+ T cells, and FACS enriched TEMRA cells. On this clonotype: The antigen is undetermined.

The germline CDR1 and CDR2 sequences are SGHAT and FQNNGV. The CDR3 has 15 amino acids. The V gene lost 5 bases and the J gene lost 2 bases, with 16 bases spanning the gap. RNA, at about 0.45 to 1 ug, was reverse transcribed with random hexamers. Amplification of TCR beta CDR3 spanned 54 Vbeta and 13 Jbeta via immunoSEQ multiplex PCR. TCRdb passed the immunoSEQ multiplex PCR reads through MiXCR, listing each CDR3 protein once. The table shows about 290,000 distinct CDR3 sequences, with over 75% occurring only once. This clonotype was obtained from a human donor with multiple sclerosis. V usage is TRBV11-2 and J usage is TRBJ2-7; possibly TRBD1 for D (6 bases). The material sequenced was CD8+ T cells from PBMCs. DNA of the CDR3: TGTGCCAGCAGCCAGGGGCCGGCGTGGACCTACGAGCAGTACTTC. It is translated as CASSQGPAWTYEQYF.